This T cell receptor beta chain is from a study of T-cell memory formation after mild COVID-19. This clonotype appeared a few times. Its antigen is as yet unknown. Study results and limitations: The SARS-CoV-2 specificity of second-wave clones reaching peak at day 37 remained unverified. Some SARS-CoV-2-responding clones were already detected in memory before infection.

Germline loops: CDR1 KGHDR, CDR2 SFDVKD. The CDR3 covers 17 residues. V was clipped by 3 bases and J by 0 bases, with 15 bases between them. TCRdb called the 5' RACE reads again in MiXCR, with one record for every CDR3 protein. The sample consists of about half a million distinct CDR3 sequences, about 20% of them appearing once. The receptor comes from an adult woman who had mild COVID-19 (a few samples of this study predate the infection). Cell type and time point are not known. The J gene is TRBJ2-3, the V gene TRBV24-1, with D perhaps TRBD1 or TRBD2 (6 bases each). The specimen was PBMCs or a T cell subset sorted from them (not recorded which). CDR3 sequence: CATSDPGGGTSTDTQYF. The CDR3, as DNA: TGTGCCACCAGTGATCCCGGAGGGGGGACTAGCACAGATACGCAGTATTTT.